This T cell receptor beta chain was sequenced for a study of shared clonotypes between healthy human individuals. V lost 3 bases, J lost 12 bases, and 11 bases stayed unmatched. CDR1 SGHTA and CDR2 FQGNSA come from the germline V gene. The CDR3 runs 14 residues. General study points: Clonotype sharing across donors was expected to vary with sequencing depth.

As regards this clone: Its antigen remains unknown.

Authors' methods: Filtering differed for immunoSEQ, which gave only junction sequences without quality scores. Assay used: immunoSEQ multiplex PCR; TCRdb lists only in-frame clones, some missing. The V and J calls and clone size are taken from that table; D and trimming were inferred from the DNA. The sample consists of about 1 million clones, under 80% of them appearing once. The J gene is TRBJ2-7, the V gene TRBV7-2; 10 nucleotides agree with TRBD2. The sequence derives from a man aged 18 to 29 in good health. The material sequenced was memory CD4+ T cells sorted from blood. The subset here: CD45RA-negative fraction. In DNA, the CDR3 is TGTGCCAGCAGCTTCGGACTAGCGGAGGGCGTGTGGTACTTC. Its translation is CASSFGLAEGVWYF.